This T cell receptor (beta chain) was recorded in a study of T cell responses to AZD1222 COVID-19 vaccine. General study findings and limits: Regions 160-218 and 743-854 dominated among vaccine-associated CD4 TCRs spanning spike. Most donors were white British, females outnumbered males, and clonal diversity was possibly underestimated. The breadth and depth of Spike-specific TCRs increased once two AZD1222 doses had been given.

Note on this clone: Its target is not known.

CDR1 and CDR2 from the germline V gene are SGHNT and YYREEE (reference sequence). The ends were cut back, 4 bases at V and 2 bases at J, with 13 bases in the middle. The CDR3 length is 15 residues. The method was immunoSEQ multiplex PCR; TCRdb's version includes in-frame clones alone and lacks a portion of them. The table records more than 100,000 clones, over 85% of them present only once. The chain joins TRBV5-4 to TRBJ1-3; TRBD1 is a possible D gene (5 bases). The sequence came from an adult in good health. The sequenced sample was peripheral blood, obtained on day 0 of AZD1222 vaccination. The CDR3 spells CASSRRQGAGNTIYF. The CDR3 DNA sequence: TGTGCCAGCAGCCGGCGGCAGGGCGCTGGAAACACCATATATTTT. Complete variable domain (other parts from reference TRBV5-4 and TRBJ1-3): ETGVTQSPTHLIKTRGQQVTLRCSSQSGHNTVSWYQQALGQGPQFIFQYYREEENGRGNFPPRFSGLQFPNYSSELNVNALELDDSALYLCASSRRQGAGNTIYFGEGSWLTVV.